This record concerns one TCR beta chain sequence. The CDR3 is 14 amino acids. This sample is drawn from a study of technical replicates of blood from a handful of donors. Libraries were prepared by immunoSEQ multiplex PCR; TCRdb keeps only in-frame clonotypes and omits some of them. The repertoire includes 50,000 to 80,000 clones, roughly 90% of them detected once, and 4.6% sits in the top ten. Sequences were obtained from PBMCs. The sequence came from a human donor in good health. Some clones in this sample may be carry-over from other donors' samples. The chain couples TRBV12-2 to TRBJ2-7; the table names TRBD2, a call not compared with the DNA. TRBV12-2 is recorded as a pseudogene. The CDR3 loop is CASRFLENSYEQYF. CDR3 nucleotides: TGTGCAAGTCGCTTCCTAGAAAACTCCTACGAGCAGTACTTC.